The clone carrying this TCR beta chain was picked up many times. The record originates from a study of low-dose radiotherapy and immunotherapy resistance in tumors. Covering alpha and beta chains, TRAV- and TRBV-specific primers were used for the first-strand cDNA. For amplifying TCRs, the PCR ran for approximately 18 cycles with Phusion, which was used together with a constant-region primer and the adapter on the V primers. Amplification of the isolated mRNA used in vitro transcription. Via MiXCR, TCRdb re-called the reads, giving one row per CDR3 protein. The sample shows more than 45,000 distinct CDR3 sequences, 20% to 25% of them seen only once. Germline V gene lookup returns CDR1 LGHDT and CDR2 YNNKEL (reference sequence). This CDR3 has 17 amino acids. V shed 5 bases and J shed 2 bases, with 20 bases lying between them. Time point denoted: before trial treatment. Low-dose radiotherapy and low-dose cyclophosphamide, together with aspirin, ipilimumab and nivolumab, were given to donors.

This clonotype was sampled from a male donor with prostate cancer. The rearrangement uses TRBV3-1 and TRBJ2-3; TRBD1 is a possible D gene (6 bases). This specimen consisted of PBMCs, obtained before treatment. The DNA of the CDR3 is TGTGCCAGCAGCGCACAGCCCGGTGGACAGTACACAGATACGCAGTATTTT. The encoded protein is CASSAQPGGQYTDTQYF.